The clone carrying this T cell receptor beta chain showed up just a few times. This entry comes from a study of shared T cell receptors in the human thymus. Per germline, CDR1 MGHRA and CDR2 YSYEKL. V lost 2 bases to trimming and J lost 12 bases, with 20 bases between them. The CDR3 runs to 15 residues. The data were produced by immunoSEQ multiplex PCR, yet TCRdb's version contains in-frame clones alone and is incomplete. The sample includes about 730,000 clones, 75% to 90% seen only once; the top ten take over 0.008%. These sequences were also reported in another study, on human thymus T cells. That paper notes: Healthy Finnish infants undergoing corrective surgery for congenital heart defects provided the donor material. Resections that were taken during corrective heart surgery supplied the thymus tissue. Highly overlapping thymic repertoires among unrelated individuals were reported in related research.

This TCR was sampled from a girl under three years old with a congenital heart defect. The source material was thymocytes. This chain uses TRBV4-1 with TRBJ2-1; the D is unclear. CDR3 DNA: TGCGCCAGCAGCCAACATTACCCCGCGAGGTGTGGGCAGTTCTTC. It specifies CASSQHYPARCGQFF.